Each of the 27 T cell receptor beta chains below was sequenced from the same sample in a study of blood T cell repertoires in COVID-19. Data came from immunoSEQ multiplex PCR; TCRdb stores just in-frame clones and leaves some out. Altogether some 270,000 clones are present, 75% to 90% being singletons, with the ten largest covering about 0.8%. The sequenced sample consisted of peripheral blood. The receptors were gathered from a man aged 25 to 45 with acute or convalescent COVID-19.

This sequence joins TRBV3-1 (or the pseudogene TRBV3-2) and TRBJ2-7; 7 positions match TRBD2. CDR1 and CDR2 (germline): LGHDT, YNNKEL (reference sequence). CDR3 length equals 15 residues. Unmatched junction bases numbered 6, after V lost 0 bases and J lost 4 bases. This CDR3 reads CASSQEGRAPYEQYF. The CDR3 region has the DNA TGTGCCAGCAGCCAAGAAGGGAGGGCCCCGTACGAGCAGTACTTC.

The V call is TRBV19, the J call TRBJ2-5; no definite D call. The CDR3 totals 14 residues. Germline V gene lookup returns CDR1 LNHDA and CDR2 SQIVND (reference sequence). V was cut by 3 bases and J by 1 base, with 9 bases left in between. The CDR3 coding sequence is TGTGCCAGTAGTATGTGGGCAGGCCAAGAGACCCAGTACTTC. Its translation is CASSMWAGQETQYF.

The rearrangement uses TRBV28 and TRBJ2-4; D possibly corresponds to TRBD1 (6 bases). Per germline, CDR1 MDHEN and CDR2 SYDVKM. Deletions cut 4 bases from V and 1 base from J, with 20 bases between. CDR3 size: 18 residues. CDR3 sequence reads: CASSSARGAVGAKNIQYF. In nucleotides, the CDR3 is TGTGCCAGCAGTTCGGCCAGGGGAGCGGTAGGTGCCAAAAACATTCAGTACTTC.

The chain uses TRBV30 and TRBJ1-5, with 8 positions matching TRBD1. The germline V gene has CDR1 GTSNPN and CDR2 SVGIG (reference sequence). The length of the CDR3 is 14 residues. V lost 3 bases to trimming and J lost 3 bases; unmatched junction nucleotides: 4. DNA for the CDR3: TGTGCCTGGAGGAACAGGGGGATCAATCAGCCCCAGCATTTT. Its translation is CAWRNRGINQPQHF.

The CDR3 loop reads CASSRRTDKKNTIYF. CDR3 nucleotides: TGTGCCAGCAGCCGACGGACAGATAAGAAGAACACCATATATTTT. The genes are TRBV3-1 (or the pseudogene TRBV3-2) and TRBJ1-3; the D gene is possibly TRBD1 (6 bases). V dropped 4 bases and J dropped 7 bases, with 17 bases sitting between them. Per germline, CDR1 LGHDT and CDR2 YNNKEL (reference sequence). The length of the CDR3 is 15 residues.

This clone has a single count. This chain connects TRBV9 to TRBJ2-3; D ambiguous. This CDR3 spans 16 amino acids. V lost 1 base to trimming and J lost 2 bases, with 14 bases between them. Germline V gene data show CDR1 as SGDLS and CDR2 as YYNGEE. The CDR3 DNA reads TGTGCCAGCAGCGTACGTCAGCGAACTTCCACAGATACGCAGTATTTT. Translating it yields CASSVRQRTSTDTQYF.

V usage is TRBV29-1 and J usage is TRBJ1-1, with D unclear. Germline CDR1 reads SQVTM; CDR2 reads ANQGSEA. Trimming shortened V by 4 bases and J by 4 bases, and 10 bases separated the two germline ends. The CDR3 contains 12 residues. The DNA for the CDR3 is TGCAGCGTTGCGGGTCGGGGCACTGAAGCTTTCTTT. This gives the protein CSVAGRGTEAFF.

This sequence joins TRBV9 and TRBJ1-3; 7 bases match TRBD1. The CDR3 extends over 15 amino acids. V lost 3 bases and J lost 4; bases outside the gene matches: 7. Germline assignment: CDR1 SGDLS and CDR2 YYNGEE. The CDR3 is CASSAEGARGNTIYF. The DNA of the CDR3 is TGTGCCAGCAGCGCGGAGGGGGCGCGCGGAAACACCATATATTTT.

This clone was detected only once. The DNA for the CDR3 is TGTGCCAGCAGCGATACAGGGAACTATGGCTACACCTTC. This gives the protein CASSDTGNYGYTF. The chain joins TRBV6-6 to TRBJ1-2, with D possibly matching TRBD1 (6 bases). Germline V lookup: CDR1 MNHNY, CDR2 SVGAGI (reference sequence). The length of the CDR3 is 13 residues. Trimming pared 6 bases from V and 2 bases from J, leaving 10 bases between.

This clone was found a few times. The gene calls are TRBV2 and TRBJ2-1, with D perhaps matching TRBD2 (5 bases). This CDR3 has 13 residues. The V and J ends lost 6 bases and 5 bases respectively, with 11 bases between them. Per the germline V gene, CDR1 is SNHLY and CDR2 is FYNNEI. The CDR3: CASREVENNEQFF. The CDR3 DNA reads as TGTGCCAGCAGGGAGGTCGAGAACAATGAGCAGTTCTTC.

This clone has more than one count but fewer than ten. V is TRBV28 and J is TRBJ1-5; D is unresolved. CDR1 is MDHEN and CDR2 is SYDVKM in the germline V gene. The CDR3 sequence is 13 residues long. The V and J ends lost 7 bases and 4 bases respectively, with 11 bases between them. As DNA, the CDR3 is TGTGCCAGCACCTCGCGGAGGAATCAGCCCCAGCATTTT. Its protein is CASTSRRNQPQHF.

The chain is built from TRBV28 and TRBJ2-7; D is possibly TRBD2 (5 bases). The CDR3 is 13 residues long. The V gene's germline CDR1 is MDHEN and CDR2 SYDVKM. Trimming cost V 5 bases and J 5 bases, with 13 bases left between them. The CDR3 sequence: CASSLPGFDEQYF. The CDR3 DNA sequence: TGTGCCAGCAGTCTCCCGGGGTTCGACGAGCAGTACTTC.

The chain joins TRBV29-1 to TRBJ1-2; a weak D match, TRBD1 (6 bases). CDR3 length: 11 amino acids. V was trimmed by 7 bases and J by 4 bases, leaving 10 bases between them. Germline CDR1 and CDR2: SQVTM and ANQGSEA. The CDR3 DNA reads TGCAGCGGGCAGGGGCCCTATGGCTACACCTTC. Amino acids: CSGQGPYGYTF.

This sequence joins TRBV12-3 or TRBV12-4 and TRBJ1-5; no clear D. The CDR3 spans 13 residues. The germline V and J ends were trimmed by 0 bases and 4 bases, with 4 bases remaining between them. CDR3: CASSLAANQPQHF. The CDR3 nucleotides are TGTGCCAGCAGTTTAGCAGCTAATCAGCCCCAGCATTTT.

The chain combines TRBV12-3 or TRBV12-4 with TRBJ1-2; D gene ambiguous. The V end was cut by 6 bases, the J end by 8 bases, with 13 bases between. This CDR3 region has 12 residues. The chain's CDR3 is CASSSGLKGYTF. The CDR3 coding sequence is TGTGCCAGCAGCTCGGGTCTGAAGGGCTACACCTTC.

CDR3 in amino acids: CASADSSQYEQYF. In DNA form, the CDR3 reads TGTGCCAGTGCGGACAGTTCCCAATACGAGCAGTACTTC. The V gene is TRBV19, the J gene TRBJ2-7, with D perhaps matching TRBD1 (6 bases). The length of the CDR3 is 13 residues. Germline V gene sequence: CDR1 LNHDA, CDR2 SQIVND (reference sequence). The germline V and J ends were trimmed by 8 bases and 4 bases, with 15 bases remaining between them.

The chain combines TRBV15 with TRBJ1-1, with D unresolved. The V gene lost 7 bases and the J gene lost 1 base, with 16 bases spanning the gap. Per germline, CDR1 LNHNV and CDR2 YYDKDF (reference sequence). The CDR3 has 15 amino acids. The CDR3 protein is CATNNGGVGNTEAFF. Written as DNA, the CDR3 is TGTGCCACCAACAACGGTGGAGTTGGGAACACTGAAGCTTTCTTT. Looking up the rest from reference TRBV15 and TRBJ1-1 gives the full variable domain: DAMVIQNPRYQVTQFGKPVTLSCSQTLNHNVMYWYQQKSSQAPKLLFHYYDKDFNNEADTPDNFQSRRPNTSFCFLDIRSPGLGDTAMYLCATNNGGVGNTEAFFGQGTRLTVV.

This clone was seen only a few times. This rearrangement joins TRBV29-1 to TRBJ1-2, with D possibly TRBD1 on 5 matching bases. The length of the CDR3 is 10 residues. The germline V gene has CDR1 SQVTM and CDR2 ANQGSEA. Trimming shortened V by 6 bases and J by 6 bases, and 8 bases separated the two germline ends. The CDR3 region has the DNA TGCAGCGTCCGGACACATGGCTACACCTTC. It specifies CSVRTHGYTF.

The chain employs TRBV7-8 and TRBJ1-2; unclear D gene. V lost 5 bases to trimming and J lost 1 base, with 14 bases between them. The length of the CDR3 is 15 residues. Per the germline V gene, CDR1 is SGHVS and CDR2 is FQNEAQ. The CDR3 reads CASSITSGNNYGYTF. The CDR3 DNA reads TGTGCCAGCAGCATTACTTCCGGGAATAACTATGGCTACACCTTC. The whole variable domain, filled in from reference TRBV7-8 and TRBJ1-2, reads GAGVSQSPRYKVAKRGQDVALRCDPISGHVSLFWYQQALGQGPEFLTYFQNEAQLDKSGLPSDRFFAERPEGSVSTLKIQRTQQEDSAVYLCASSITSGNNYGYTFGSGTRLTVV.

The chain joins TRBV6-2 or TRBV6-3 to TRBJ1-1; D is perhaps TRBD1 (6 bases). Trimming pared 4 bases from V and 4 bases from J, leaving 13 bases between. The CDR3 is 14 amino acids. Per the germline V gene, CDR1 is MNHEY and CDR2 is SVGEGT. Here the CDR3 reads CASSFGQRGTEAFF. CDR3 in DNA: TGTGCCAGCAGTTTCGGACAGCGCGGCACTGAAGCTTTCTTT.

The genes are TRBV9 and TRBJ1-2; D is unclear. Trimming cost V 0 bases and J 0 bases, with 9 bases left between them. From germline, CDR1 is SGDLS and CDR2 YYNGEE. CDR3 size: 15 residues. The chain's CDR3 is CASSVGAVANYGYTF. The CDR3 region has the DNA TGTGCCAGCAGCGTAGGGGCAGTAGCTAACTATGGCTACACCTTC.

The chain links TRBV14 to TRBJ1-2, with 8 bases that match TRBD1. The germline CDR1 and CDR2 sequences are SGHDN and FVKESK. CDR3 length equals 16 residues. V trimming: 0 bases; J trimming: 8 bases; junction bases outside the gene matches: 11. This CDR3 reads CASSQEGTQGARGYTF. The CDR3 DNA follows: TGTGCCAGCAGCCAAGAGGGAACCCAGGGGGCGCGAGGCTACACCTTC.

The gene calls are TRBV7-9 and TRBJ1-2; D remains ambiguous. Between the trimmed V and J ends, which lost 0 bases and 4 bases, there was a span of 6 bases. This CDR3 is built from 13 residues. Germline CDR1 reads SEHNR; CDR2 reads FQNEAQ (reference sequence). The CDR3, as DNA: TGTGCCAGCAGCTTAGCGTTCTCCTATGGCTACACCTTC. Translation gives CASSLAFSYGYTF.

This chain connects TRBV11-2 to TRBJ2-1; D is perhaps TRBD1 (6 bases). Germline lookup yields CDR1 SGHAT and CDR2 FQNNGV. V was clipped by 5 bases and J by 5 bases, with 25 bases between them. This CDR3 has 18 amino acids. CDR3 sequence reads: CASSLTTRQEIGDNEQFF. CDR3 sequence (DNA): TGTGCCAGCAGCCTAACGACGAGACAGGAGATAGGGGACAATGAGCAGTTCTTC.

This chain links TRBV28 with TRBJ2-7; 7 bases are a match to TRBD2. The CDR3 has 13 residues. V shed 2 bases and J 3 bases; nucleotides not matched to a gene: 1. Germline CDR1 MDHEN, CDR2 SYDVKM. Here the CDR3 reads CASSLGGGYEQYF. CDR3 sequence (DNA): TGTGCCAGCAGTTTAGGGGGGGGCTACGAGCAGTACTTC.

The chain recombines TRBV15 with TRBJ2-2; the D gene is possibly TRBD1 (6 bases). CDR1 is LNHNV and CDR2 is YYDKDF in the germline V gene (reference sequence). The CDR3 sequence is 17 residues long. Trimming cost V 3 bases and J 4 bases, with 18 bases left between them. The CDR3 nucleotides are TGTGCCACCAGCAGGACAGGCGGGCGCACTATCACCGGGGAGCTGTTTTTT. It codes for CATSRTGGRTITGELFF. The variable domain in full, completed from reference TRBV15 and TRBJ2-2, reads DAMVIQNPRYQVTQFGKPVTLSCSQTLNHNVMYWYQQKSSQAPKLLFHYYDKDFNNEADTPDNFQSRRPNTSFCFLDIRSPGLGDTAMYLCATSRTGGRTITGELFFGEGSRLTVL.

In this sample, this clone turned up once. The CDR3 DNA follows: TGTGCCAGCAGCCACCGGGACAGTCTAATCTCTGGGGCCAACGTCCTGACTTTC. Amino acid sequence: CASSHRDSLISGANVLTF. The V and J genes are TRBV27 and TRBJ2-6, with 7 bases lining up with TRBD1. The J segment lost 0 bases and the V segment lost 6 bases, leaving 11 bases of the junction unmatched. The CDR3 sequence is 18 residues long. Germline lookup yields CDR1 MNHEY and CDR2 SMNVEV (reference sequence).